This entry lists 24 T cell receptor beta chains sequenced from one sample in a study of blood T cell repertoires in COVID-19. Profiled with immunoSEQ multiplex PCR; TCRdb holds only in-frame clones, not every one. This sample carries over 400,000 clones, 86% of them seen once, and the ten largest clones take 1.4%. What was sequenced was peripheral blood. The receptors were sampled from a woman in her thirties with active or convalescent COVID-19.

This clone was observed once. DNA for the CDR3: TGTGCCAGCAGCAACAGGGGAAGAACCCCGAACACCGGGGAGCTGTTTTTT. Translated: CASSNRGRTPNTGELFF. The chain recombines TRBV5-6 with TRBJ2-2; 7 bases are shared with TRBD1. Germline V lookup: CDR1 SGHDT, CDR2 YYEEEE. CDR3 length: 17 amino acids. Trimming removed 4 bases from V and 0 bases from J; junction bases left unmatched: 9.

The chain uses TRBV3-1 (or the pseudogene TRBV3-2) and TRBJ2-2; TRBD1 might be the D (6 bases). The V gene's germline CDR1 is LGHDT and CDR2 YNNKEL (reference sequence). The CDR3 runs 15 residues. V lost 3 bases to trimming and J lost 6 bases, with 14 bases between them. The CDR3 coding sequence is TGTGCCAGCAGCCATAGGGACATTCGCGCCGGGGAGCTGTTTTTT. This sequence encodes CASSHRDIRAGELFF.

This sequence joins TRBV18 and TRBJ1-3; D call uncertain. V was cut by 10 bases and J by 0 bases, with 25 bases left in between. This CDR3 comprises 18 residues. CDR1 is KGHSH, CDR2 LQKENI, per germline. CDR3 DNA: TGTGCCATGAGTCGTACGGCCCAACCGGGAAACTCTGGAAACACCATATATTTT. Protein product: CAMSRTAQPGNSGNTIYF. The entire variable domain, with the rest obtained from reference TRBV18 and TRBJ1-3, is as follows: NAGVMQNPRHLVRRRGQEARLRCSPMKGHSHVYWYRQLPEEGLKFMVYLQKENIIDESGMPKERFSAEFPKEGPSILRIQQVVRGDSAAYFCAMSRTAQPGNSGNTIYFGEGSWLTVV.

There are a few counts of this clone. Additional DNA sequences in this sample encode the identical CDR3. The chain recombines TRBV19 with TRBJ1-3; 7 nucleotides agree with TRBD1. This CDR3 spans 13 amino acids. In germline, CDR1 is LNHDA, CDR2 SQIVND (reference sequence). V was pared by 6 bases and J by 1 base, with 0 bases of the junction left unmatched. The CDR3 sequence: CASRTGSGNTIYF. For the CDR3, the DNA is TGTGCCAGTAGGACAGGGTCTGGAAACACCATATATTTT.

The V and J genes are TRBV3-1 (or the pseudogene TRBV3-2) and TRBJ1-1; 11 bases match TRBD1. V gave up 4 bases and J gave up 7 bases; unmatched junction bases: 8. The CDR3 consists of 15 residues. Germline V gene lookup returns CDR1 LGHDT and CDR2 YNNKEL (reference sequence). In DNA form, the CDR3 reads TGTGCCAGCAGCCTTAAGTGGACAGGGGGCTTTGAAGCTTTCTTT. This gives the protein CASSLKWTGGFEAFF.

This clone was recorded once. J is TRBJ2-4 and V is TRBV10-3, with 8 bases matching TRBD2. The CDR3 runs to 14 residues. Germline V gives CDR1 ENHRY, CDR2 SYGVKD. V trimming: 6 bases; J trimming: 8 bases; junction bases outside the gene matches: 9. The DNA of the CDR3 is TGTGCCATCAGCGACTCCGGGACTAGTTACATTCAGTACTTC. Translated, it gives CAISDSGTSYIQYF.

The chain couples TRBV4-1 to TRBJ2-1, with 8 bases lining up with TRBD2. CDR3 size: 17 residues. The germline CDR1 and CDR2 sequences are MGHRA and YSYEKL. V lost 0 bases and J lost 4; bases outside the gene matches: 8. The CDR3 is CASSQDRIAGGYNEQFF. The CDR3 DNA sequence: TGCGCCAGCAGCCAAGATAGGATTGCGGGGGGATACAATGAGCAGTTCTTC.

The count of this clone is one. This chain uses TRBV2 with TRBJ2-7; TRBD1 matches at 7 bases. Germline CDR1 is SNHLY and CDR2 is FYNNEI. The CDR3 is 15 residues long. V dropped 4 bases and J dropped 0; count of bases not matched to a gene: 6. The DNA of the CDR3 is TGTGCCAGCAGTGGATACAGGGGAGACTCCTACGAGCAGTACTTC. Protein: CASSGYRGDSYEQYF.

CDR3 DNA: TGTGCCAGCAGCTCGACAGGGGATGGCTACACCTTC. This gives the protein CASSSTGDGYTF. V gene TRBV11-2 combines with J gene TRBJ1-2; 8 bases are a match to TRBD1. This CDR3 has 12 amino acids. The V gene's germline CDR1 is SGHAT and CDR2 FQNNGV. With V trimmed by 4 bases and J by 6 bases, 1 base remained unmatched.

The chain couples TRBV4-1 to TRBJ1-3; D is uncertain. V dropped 1 base and J dropped 6 bases, with 7 bases sitting between them. The CDR3 sequence is 13 residues long. The germline V gene has CDR1 MGHRA and CDR2 YSYEKL. CDR3 sequence: CASSQGTENTIYF. DNA of the CDR3: TGCGCCAGCAGCCAAGGGACTGAAAACACCATATATTTT.

The chain joins TRBV9 to TRBJ2-1; 8 nucleotides align to TRBD1. CDR1 and CDR2 from the germline V gene are SGDLS and YYNGEE. This CDR3 spans 14 amino acids. V gave up 5 bases and J gave up 13 bases; unmatched junction bases: 14. CDR3 nucleotide sequence: TGTGCCAGCAGACCCCCGGGACAGGCGCAGGGTCAGTTCTTC. Translating it yields CASRPPGQAQGQFF.

The chain joins TRBV7-2 to TRBJ2-7, with 7 bases lining up with TRBD2. V shed 1 base and J 3 bases; nucleotides not matched to a gene: 9. Germline V gene sequence: CDR1 SGHTA, CDR2 FQGNSA. The CDR3 consists of 16 residues. CDR3 DNA sequence: TGTGCCAGCAGCTTAGTGGTTCTAGCGGCCCACTACGAGCAGTACTTC. It encodes CASSLVVLAAHYEQYF.

The chain uses TRBV5-5 and TRBJ2-5; 13 positions match TRBD2. J gave up 7 bases and V 0 bases, and 12 bases lay outside the gene matches. The CDR3 loop spans 18 amino acids. CDR1 SGHKS and CDR2 YYEKEE come from the germline V gene (reference sequence). Here the CDR3 reads CASSLETSGGPGRRTQYF. The CDR3 DNA is TGTGCCAGCAGCTTGGAGACTAGCGGGGGGCCTGGTAGACGGACCCAGTACTTC.

The chain links TRBV11-2 to TRBJ2-1, with 8 positions matching TRBD1. Germline assignment: CDR1 SGHAT and CDR2 FQNNGV. The CDR3 contains 16 residues. V dropped 1 base and J dropped 4; count of bases not matched to a gene: 6. This chain's CDR3 is CASSLAMGQEYNEQFF. In DNA form, the CDR3 reads TGTGCCAGCAGCTTAGCGATGGGACAGGAATACAATGAGCAGTTCTTC.

This chain joins TRBV27 and TRBJ2-1, with D perhaps matching TRBD1 (5 bases). Germline V gene data show CDR1 as MNHEY and CDR2 as SMNVEV (reference sequence). V gave up 5 bases and J gave up 0 bases, with 14 bases separating them. CDR3 size: 16 residues. As DNA, the CDR3 is TGTGCCAGCAGTGTCCGACAGACGAGCTCCTACAATGAGCAGTTCTTC. This translates into CASSVRQTSSYNEQFF.

The chain combines TRBV15 with TRBJ1-1; D gene unclear. Germline V gene data show CDR1 as LNHNV and CDR2 as YYDKDF (reference sequence). The V gene lost 3 bases and the J gene lost 3 bases, with 8 bases spanning the gap. This CDR3 has 13 amino acids. CDR3: CATSRSRDTEAFF. The CDR3 DNA sequence: TGTGCCACCAGCAGGTCGCGCGACACTGAAGCTTTCTTT.

The chain combines TRBV6-1 with TRBJ2-3, with 8 positions matching TRBD2. The V and J ends lost 4 bases and 2 bases, in that order; junction bases with no gene match: 14. Germline values: CDR1 MNHNS, CDR2 SASEGT. The CDR3 loop spans 18 amino acids. The CDR3 spells CASSAPGGSGKPTDTQYF. The CDR3 DNA is TGTGCCAGCAGTGCCCCTGGGGGTAGCGGGAAACCCACAGATACGCAGTATTTT.

The chain recombines TRBV6-6 with TRBJ2-3; 8 positions match TRBD2. Trimming at V came to 5 bases and at J to 0 bases, leaving 16 bases not matched to a gene. Germline CDR1 MNHNY, CDR2 SVGAGI (reference sequence). This CDR3 comprises 19 residues. CDR3 nucleotide sequence: TGTGCCAGCAGTCTTAGGATTCCCCGAGCTAGCGGGAGCACAGATACGCAGTATTTT. As protein: CASSLRIPRASGSTDTQYF.

This chain joins TRBV7-7 and TRBJ2-1; TRBD2 aligns across 12 bases. Germline trimming cut 5 bases from V and 4 bases from J; bases unmatched to any gene: 3. CDR3 size: 15 residues. Germline V gives CDR1 SSHAT, CDR2 FNYEAQ (reference sequence). The DNA for the CDR3 is TGTGCCAGCAGCGTCGGGACTAGCGGGTACAATGAGCAGTTCTTC. The encoded protein is CASSVGTSGYNEQFF.

This sequence joins TRBV11-2 and TRBJ2-7, with 8 bases identical to TRBD1. The CDR3 contains 13 residues. CDR1 is SGHAT, CDR2 FQNNGV, per germline. The J segment lost 6 bases and the V segment lost 5 bases, leaving 6 bases of the junction unmatched. The CDR3 loop reads CASSSRTGGEQYF. The CDR3 DNA sequence: TGTGCCAGCAGCAGCAGAACAGGGGGCGAGCAGTACTTC. The variable domain in full, with the rest retrieved from reference TRBV11-2 and TRBJ2-7, is EAGVAQSPRYKIIEKRQSVAFWCNPISGHATLYWYQQILGQGPKLLIQFQNNGVVDDSQLPKDRFSAERLKGVDSTLKIQPAKLEDSAVYLCASSSRTGGEQYFGPGTRLTVT.

The rearrangement uses TRBV3-1 (or the pseudogene TRBV3-2) and TRBJ1-1; 9 bases agree with TRBD1. V dropped 1 base and J dropped 4; count of bases not matched to a gene: 4. CDR3 length: 15 amino acids. The germline gives CDR1 LGHDT, CDR2 YNNKEL (reference sequence). CDR3 in DNA: TGTGCCAGCAGCCAAGGGACAGGGGCCGGCACTGAAGCTTTCTTT. It translates to CASSQGTGAGTEAFF.

The chain couples TRBV4-2 to TRBJ1-2; maybe TRBD1 (5 bases). Germline CDR1 and CDR2: LGHNA and YNFKEQ. This CDR3 is built from 16 residues. Trimming took off 0 bases at V and 3 bases at J, with 14 bases between the two ends. The CDR3: CASSQDVRGQDYGYTF. In DNA, the CDR3 is TGTGCCAGCAGCCAAGATGTAAGGGGCCAAGACTATGGCTACACCTTC.

The chain links TRBV19 to TRBJ1-5; D possibly corresponds to TRBD1 (6 bases). CDR3 length equals 14 residues. The V and J ends lost 11 bases and 3 bases respectively, with 17 bases between them. Looked up from germline, CDR1 is LNHDA and CDR2 is SQIVND (reference sequence). The CDR3 protein is CAHRAGENNQPQHF. The CDR3 bases are TGTGCCCATAGGGCAGGGGAAAACAATCAGCCCCAGCATTTT.

This clone was counted a single time. The chain combines TRBV3-1 (or the pseudogene TRBV3-2) with TRBJ2-5; D not certain. The germline V gene encodes CDR1 LGHDT and CDR2 YNNKEL (reference sequence). V lost 4 bases, J lost 4 bases, and 7 bases lay in between. The CDR3 runs to 12 residues. DNA of the CDR3: TGTGCCAGCAGCCCGATGAGAGAGACCCAGTACTTC. It yields the protein CASSPMRETQYF.